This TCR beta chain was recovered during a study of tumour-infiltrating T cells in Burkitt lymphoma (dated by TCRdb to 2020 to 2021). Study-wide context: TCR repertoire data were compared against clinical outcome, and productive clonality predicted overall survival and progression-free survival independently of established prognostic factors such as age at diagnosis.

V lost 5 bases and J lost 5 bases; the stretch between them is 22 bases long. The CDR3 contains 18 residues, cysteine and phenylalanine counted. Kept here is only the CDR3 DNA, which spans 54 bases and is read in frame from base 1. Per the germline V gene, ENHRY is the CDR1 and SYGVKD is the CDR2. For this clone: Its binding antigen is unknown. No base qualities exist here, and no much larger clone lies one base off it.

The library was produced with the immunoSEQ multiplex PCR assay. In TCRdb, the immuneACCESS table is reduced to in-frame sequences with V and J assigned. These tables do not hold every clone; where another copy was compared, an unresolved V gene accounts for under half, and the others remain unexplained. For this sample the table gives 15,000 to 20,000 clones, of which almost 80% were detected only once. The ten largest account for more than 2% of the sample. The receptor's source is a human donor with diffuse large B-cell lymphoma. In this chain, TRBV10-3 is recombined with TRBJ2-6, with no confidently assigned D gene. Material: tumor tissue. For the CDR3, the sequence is CAISSRHCIQSRANVLTF. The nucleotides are TGTGCCATCAGTTCTCGTCACTGTATACAAAGTCGGGCCAACGTCCTGACTTTC.